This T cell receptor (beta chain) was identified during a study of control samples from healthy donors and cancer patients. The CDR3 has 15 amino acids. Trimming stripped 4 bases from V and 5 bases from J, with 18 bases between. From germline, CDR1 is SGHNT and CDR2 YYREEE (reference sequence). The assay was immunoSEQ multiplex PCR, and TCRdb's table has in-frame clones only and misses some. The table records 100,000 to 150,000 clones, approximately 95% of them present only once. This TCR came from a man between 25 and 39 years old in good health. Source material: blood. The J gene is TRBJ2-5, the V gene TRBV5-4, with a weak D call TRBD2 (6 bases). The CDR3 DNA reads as TGTGCCAGCAGCGAGGTTAGCGGTGCTCGCGAGACCCAGTACTTC. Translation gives CASSEVSGARETQYF.